Following are 2 T cell receptor beta chains from one sample sequenced in a study of blood T cells in healthy people across ages. Using a J-beta primer mix together with a sample-barcoded 5' primer, a second PCR was run for roughly 6 to 12 cycles. TCRdb re-derived calls from the 5' RACE reads in MiXCR, one entry per CDR3 protein. The profile shows under 2 million distinct CDR3 sequences, 30% to 35% of them singletons. The sample taken for sequencing was blood. Receptor source: a woman younger than 45 in good health.

This clonotype showed up just a few times. V and J are TRBV20-1 and TRBJ2-1; D is possibly TRBD1 or TRBD2 (6 bases each). CDR1 and CDR2 from the germline V gene are DFQATT and SNEGSKA (reference sequence). The CDR3 has 11 amino acids. V lost 5 bases and J 10 bases, leaving 12 bases between the germline ends. The CDR3 protein is CSASRGREQFF. The CDR3 coding sequence is TGCAGTGCTTCCCGGGGGCGGGAGCAGTTCTTC.

The V call is TRBV28, the J call TRBJ2-7; a possible D gene is TRBD2 (7 bases). CDR3 length: 14 amino acids. From germline, CDR1 is MDHEN and CDR2 SYDVKM. Trimming shortened V by 7 bases and J by 3 bases, and 16 bases separated the two germline ends. CDR3 nucleotides: TGTGCCAGCACCCTTTTAGGGGGGGGCTACGAGCAGTACTTC. Amino acid sequence: CASTLLGGGYEQYF.